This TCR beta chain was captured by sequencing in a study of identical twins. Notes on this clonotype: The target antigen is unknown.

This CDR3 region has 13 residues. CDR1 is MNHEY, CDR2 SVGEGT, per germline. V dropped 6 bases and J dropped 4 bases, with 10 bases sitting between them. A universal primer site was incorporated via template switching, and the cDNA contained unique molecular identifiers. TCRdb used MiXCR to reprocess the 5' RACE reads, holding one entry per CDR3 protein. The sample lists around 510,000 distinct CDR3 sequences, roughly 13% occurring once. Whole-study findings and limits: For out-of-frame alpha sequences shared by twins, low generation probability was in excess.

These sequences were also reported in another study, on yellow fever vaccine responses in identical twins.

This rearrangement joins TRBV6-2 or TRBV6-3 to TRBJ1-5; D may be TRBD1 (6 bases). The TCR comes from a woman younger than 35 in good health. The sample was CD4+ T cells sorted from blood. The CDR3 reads CASSDRLNQPQHF. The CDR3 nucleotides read TGTGCCAGCAGCGACAGGCTGAATCAGCCCCAGCATTTT.